This TCR beta chain was captured by sequencing in a study of control samples from healthy donors and cancer patients. The V gene's germline CDR1 is SGDLS and CDR2 YYNGEE. The V gene end was trimmed by 3 bases and the J gene end by 4 bases; junction bases not matched to a gene: 4. CDR3 length equals 15 residues. Here immunoSEQ multiplex PCR was the method, and the copy in TCRdb shows in-frame clones only, minus some. The sample includes about 120,000 clones, 93% seen only once; the top ten take about 2.6%. The TCR was taken from a young man in good health. The sequenced material came from blood. The rearrangement links TRBV9 to TRBJ2-1, with 10 bases identical to TRBD2. CDR3 sequence: CASSASSGRYNEQFF. The CDR3 DNA is TGTGCCAGCAGCGCCTCTAGCGGGAGATACAATGAGCAGTTCTTC.